One sample yielded the 32 T cell receptor beta chains listed below, sequenced in a study of shared clonotypes between healthy human individuals (dated by TCRdb to 2018 to 2021). CD8 naive samples consisted of CD45RO-negative cells that were positively selected for CCR7, yielding a CD45RA+CCR7+ population without TemRA cells. Libraries came from the immunoSEQ multiplex PCR assay. Drawn from immuneACCESS, this table holds only the in-frame rearrangements with V and J called that TCRdb kept. Clones are partly lost; checked studies trace under half to an unresolved V gene and leave the rest unexplained. This sample lists roughly 1,800,000 clones; about 95% were detected once. The biggest ten clones account for approximately 1.2% of the sample. Source material: naive CD8+ T cells sorted from blood. What the cell subset or site label conveys for this sample: CD45RA+CCR7+. These receptors all come from a young man in good health.

V usage is TRBV7-9 and J usage is TRBJ2-1; D not resolved. This CDR3 has 12 residues. With 0 bases removed from V and 9 bases from J, the gap between germline ends came to 6 bases. Germline CDR1 and CDR2: SEHNR and FQNEAQ (reference sequence). In nucleotides, the CDR3 is TGTGCCAGCAGCTTAGCGCTTATTGAGCAGTTCTTC. Encoded protein: CASSLALIEQFF.

The chain carries TRBV27 and TRBJ2-1; the D gene is possibly TRBD2 (6 bases). The germline gives CDR1 MNHEY, CDR2 SMNVEV (reference sequence). CDR3 length: 17 residues. V was clipped by 1 base and J by 4 bases, with 17 bases between them. The CDR3 region is CASSLLNSRGLYNEQFF. The CDR3, as DNA: TGTGCCAGCAGTTTATTAAACTCGCGGGGATTATACAATGAGCAGTTCTTC.

This chain uses TRBV5-5 with TRBJ2-7, with a tentative D call TRBD2 (5 bases). The CDR3 extends over 16 amino acids. With 0 bases removed from V and 0 bases from J, the gap between germline ends came to 13 bases. Germline values: CDR1 SGHKS, CDR2 YYEKEE (reference sequence). Here the CDR3 reads CASSLGETGISYEQYF. The CDR3 DNA reads TGTGCCAGCAGCTTGGGTGAAACCGGGATCTCCTACGAGCAGTACTTC.

The chain is built from TRBV9 and TRBJ2-3; D is unresolved. CDR3 length equals 12 residues. CDR1 SGDLS and CDR2 YYNGEE come from the germline V gene. Trimming stripped 4 bases from V and 2 bases from J, with 5 bases between. The CDR3 is CASSKSTDTQYF. DNA for the CDR3: TGTGCCAGCAGCAAATCCACAGATACGCAGTATTTT.

The V gene is TRBV25-1, the J gene TRBJ2-7; the D is unclear. The germline CDR1 and CDR2 sequences are MGHDK and SYGVNS. Trimming took off 2 bases at V and 5 bases at J, with 4 bases between the two ends. This CDR3 has 11 residues. The CDR3 region is CASSEQDEQYF. CDR3 sequence (DNA): TGTGCCAGCAGTGAACAGGACGAGCAGTACTTC.

The rearrangement uses TRBV27 and TRBJ1-6; D gene uncertain. Germline V gene data show CDR1 as MNHEY and CDR2 as SMNVEV (reference sequence). Trimming cost V 1 base and J 9 bases, with 10 bases left between them. The CDR3 sequence is 14 residues long. CDR3 in amino acids: CASSLLLGSSPLHF. In DNA, the CDR3 is TGTGCCAGCAGTTTATTACTCGGGAGTTCACCCCTCCACTTT.

The rearrangement uses TRBV18 and TRBJ2-1, with a weak D call TRBD2 (6 bases). Trimming took off 6 bases at V and 4 bases at J, with 19 bases between the two ends. The CDR3 is made up of 16 amino acids. Germline-derived CDR1 and CDR2 are KGHSH and LQKENI. The CDR3 DNA reads as TGTGCCAGCTCGCCAACTCCGGAGGGGTTTTACAATGAGCAGTTCTTC. This sequence encodes CASSPTPEGFYNEQFF.

The J gene is TRBJ2-5, the V gene TRBV5-6; 8 nucleotides line up with TRBD1. V lost 5 bases to trimming and J lost 4 bases; unmatched junction nucleotides: 16. This CDR3 region has 17 residues. Germline V gene sequence: CDR1 SGHDT, CDR2 YYEEEE. The CDR3 DNA is TGTGCCAGCAGTTCCCAAGGCGCGACAGGGGTTTTAGAGACCCAGTACTTC. Translating it yields CASSSQGATGVLETQYF.

This chain uses TRBV4-1 with TRBJ1-2; 11 bases match TRBD1. CDR1 MGHRA and CDR2 YSYEKL come from the germline V gene. This CDR3 has 17 amino acids. Trimming cost V 1 base and J 4 bases; bases outside gene matches: 8. CDR3 in DNA: TGCGCCAGCAGCCAAGTCCGGGAGGGACAGGGGGGCTATGGCTACACCTTC. It is translated as CASSQVREGQGGYGYTF.

The rearrangement links TRBV10-3 to TRBJ2-6, with D perhaps TRBD1 (6 bases). Trimming removed 2 bases from V and 4 bases from J, with 18 bases in between. The germline CDR1 and CDR2 sequences are ENHRY and SYGVKD. This CDR3 contains 18 residues. The CDR3 coding sequence is TGTGCCATCAGTGAGCGACAGGAAGGGAACCCCGGGGCCAACGTCCTGACTTTC. This gives the protein CAISERQEGNPGANVLTF.

V and J are TRBV7-9 and TRBJ2-7, with TRBD2 matching over 9 bases. This CDR3 is 15 amino acids long. From germline, CDR1 is SEHNR and CDR2 FQNEAQ (reference sequence). The V gene end was trimmed by 6 bases and the J gene end by 2 bases; junction bases not matched to a gene: 8. CDR3: CASRPGLAATYEQYF. The CDR3 nucleotides are TGTGCCAGCAGACCGGGACTAGCTGCAACCTACGAGCAGTACTTC.

V gene TRBV5-6 combines with J gene TRBJ2-1; D not certain. Germline assignment: CDR1 SGHDT and CDR2 YYEEEE. V lost 1 base to trimming and J lost 9 bases, with 11 bases between them. CDR3 length: 13 amino acids. The CDR3 reads CASSLYTGGEQFF. The CDR3 nucleotides are TGTGCCAGCAGCTTGTACACGGGTGGTGAGCAGTTCTTC.

Remarks on this clone: Other DNA sequences in the same sample also yield this CDR3. The V and J genes are TRBV4-1 and TRBJ2-3; D remains unclear. The CDR3 contains 14 residues. Trimming left V 1 base short and J 0 bases short, with 5 bases between. Germline loops: CDR1 MGHRA, CDR2 YSYEKL. The CDR3 DNA is TGCGCCAGCAGCCAAGCCGGGAGCACAGATACGCAGTATTTT. Amino acids: CASSQAGSTDTQYF.

Here the CDR3 reads CASRKWTGDNSPLHF. The CDR3 DNA reads TGTGCCAGTAGAAAGTGGACGGGGGATAATTCACCCCTCCACTTT. The gene calls are TRBV19 and TRBJ1-6; D is perhaps TRBD1 (5 bases). CDR3 length: 15 amino acids. Trimming pared 6 bases from V and 5 bases from J, leaving 14 bases between. Germline CDR1 reads LNHDA; CDR2 reads SQIVND (reference sequence).

The V gene is TRBV4-3, the J gene TRBJ2-1, with 11 bases identical to TRBD2. The CDR3 is 20 amino acids. Trimming took 4 bases from V and 0 from J; bases not matched to a gene: 14. Germline V gene sequence: CDR1 LGHNA, CDR2 YSLEER. DNA of the CDR3: TGCGCCAGCAGCCTCAGCATGGGACTAGCGGAGATAAGCTCCTACAATGAGCAGTTCTTC. The encoded protein is CASSLSMGLAEISSYNEQFF.

The chain combines TRBV5-6 with TRBJ1-1; 7 nucleotides match TRBD1. V lost 0 bases, J lost 7 bases, and 6 bases stayed unmatched. Looked up from germline, CDR1 is SGHDT and CDR2 is YYEEEE. The CDR3 extends over 14 amino acids. Here the CDR3 DNA reads TGTGCCAGCAGCTTGGCATGGGGACAGTTTGAAGCTTTCTTT. Encoded protein: CASSLAWGQFEAFF. Full variable domain (missing parts from reference TRBV5-6 and TRBJ1-1): DAGVTQSPTHLIKTRGQQVTLRCSPKSGHDTVSWYQQALGQGPQFIFQYYEEEERQRGNFPDRFSGHQFPNYSSELNVNALLLGDSALYLCASSLAWGQFEAFFGQGTRLTVV.

The chain employs TRBV9 and TRBJ2-1; no definite D call. There are 13 residues in the CDR3. Germline lookup yields CDR1 SGDLS and CDR2 YYNGEE. V was clipped by 0 bases and J by 9 bases, with 10 bases between them. CDR3 in DNA: TGTGCCAGCAGCGTAGCCCTGGGCCTTGAGCAGTTCTTC. Its translation is CASSVALGLEQFF. The whole variable domain, filled in from reference TRBV9 and TRBJ2-1, reads DSGVTQTPKHLITATGQRVTLRCSPRSGDLSVYWYQQSLDQGLQFLIQYYNGEERAKGNILERFSAQQFPDLHSELNLSSLELGDSALYFCASSVALGLEQFFGPGTRLTVL.

CDR3 loop: CASSHPGLTNEKLFF. In nucleotides, the CDR3 is TGCGCCAGCAGCCACCCAGGCTTAACTAATGAAAAACTGTTTTTT. The V and J genes are TRBV4-1 and TRBJ1-4, with unresolved D. The V and J ends lost 3 bases and 1 base respectively, with 9 bases between them. Germline V lookup: CDR1 MGHRA, CDR2 YSYEKL. This CDR3 is built from 15 residues.

This clone was seen only once. This rearrangement joins TRBV9 to TRBJ2-3; D gene uncertain. This CDR3 has 13 amino acids. Germline CDR1 reads SGDLS; CDR2 reads YYNGEE. The V gene lost 3 bases and the J gene lost 2 bases, with 7 bases spanning the gap. The CDR3 protein is CASSGFNTDTQYF. The CDR3 region has the DNA TGTGCCAGCAGCGGATTCAACACAGATACGCAGTATTTT.

Comment on this clone: Additional DNA sequences in this sample encode the identical CDR3. The chain links TRBV4-1 to TRBJ2-3; D unresolved. The CDR3 covers 13 residues. V was shortened by 3 bases and J by 0 bases, with 4 bases between the two germline ends. The germline CDR1 and CDR2 sequences are MGHRA and YSYEKL. Written as DNA, the CDR3 is TGCGCCAGCAGCCAGCACAGCACAGATACGCAGTATTTT. This codes for CASSQHSTDTQYF.

Comments on this clone: This specimen includes other DNA sequences encoding the same CDR3. The CDR3 spells CASSENSPLHF. In nucleotides, the CDR3 is TGTGCCAGCAGTGAAAATTCACCCCTCCACTTT. J is TRBJ1-6 and V is TRBV6-1, with D uncertain. CDR3 size: 11 residues. Germline V lookup: CDR1 MNHNS, CDR2 SASEGT. The V and J ends lost 2 bases and 7 bases respectively, with 0 bases between them.

The V and J genes are TRBV2 and TRBJ2-5, with 7 nucleotides matching TRBD2. The J call may be wrong; the DNA end is better matched by TRBJ2-7. Per germline, CDR1 SNHLY and CDR2 FYNNEI. The CDR3 consists of 11 residues. DNA for the CDR3: TGTGCCAGCCTTAGCGGGTACGAGCAGTACTTC. As protein: CASLSGYEQYF.

The chain is built from TRBV5-1 and TRBJ2-3, with TRBD1 matching 9 bases. The CDR3 spans 17 residues. CDR1 is SGHRS, CDR2 YFSETQ, per germline. Unmatched junction bases numbered 7, after V lost 0 bases and J lost 2 bases. DNA of the CDR3: TGCGCCAGCAGCTTGGCCATCGGGGACAGGGTCACAGATACGCAGTATTTT. Translation gives CASSLAIGDRVTDTQYF.

The rearrangement links TRBV6-5 to TRBJ1-1, with D unclear. CDR1 is MNHEY and CDR2 is SVGAGI in the germline V gene. This CDR3 comprises 15 residues. V lost 2 bases, J lost 3 bases, and 13 bases lay in between. The DNA of the CDR3 is TGTGCCAGCAGTTACCCGGCCGACACCCACACTGAAGCTTTCTTT. This sequence encodes CASSYPADTHTEAFF.

The chain couples TRBV27 to TRBJ2-5; the D gene is possibly TRBD2 (6 bases). CDR3 length: 15 residues. Trimming cost V 3 bases and J 5 bases, with 16 bases left between them. Germline loops: CDR1 MNHEY, CDR2 SMNVEV (reference sequence). CDR3 amino acids: CASSLGDSSGETQYF. CDR3 DNA: TGTGCCAGCAGTTTGGGGGACTCGTCCGGGGAGACCCAGTACTTC.

The V and J genes are TRBV5-5 and TRBJ1-2; TRBD1 agrees at 7 bases. Germline-derived CDR1 and CDR2 are SGHKS and YYEKEE (reference sequence). Unmatched junction bases numbered 7, after V lost 10 bases and J lost 4 bases. The CDR3 is 12 residues long. CDR3 sequence (DNA): TGTGCCGCCGGGACAGTCATCTATGGCTACACCTTC. Residues: CAAGTVIYGYTF.

The rearrangement joins TRBV6-1 to TRBJ2-7; D is unresolved. V was shortened by 7 bases and J by 0 bases, with 10 bases between the two germline ends. CDR1 is MNHNS, CDR2 SASEGT, per germline. This CDR3 has 13 residues. The CDR3 spells CASTPLGSYEQYF. The CDR3 DNA reads TGTGCCAGCACCCCCCTAGGCTCCTACGAGCAGTACTTC.

The sample holds one count of this clone. V gene TRBV4-1 combines with J gene TRBJ2-7; TRBD2 matches 11 bases. This CDR3 region has 18 residues. Germline CDR1 and CDR2: MGHRA and YSYEKL. J gave up 4 bases and V 2 bases, and 13 bases lay outside the gene matches. The CDR3 spells CASSQSSGRGLAVYEQYF. CDR3 nucleotide sequence: TGCGCCAGCAGCCAAAGTTCGGGACGGGGACTAGCGGTATACGAGCAGTACTTC.

The chain carries TRBV5-1 and TRBJ2-1, with 9 bases that match TRBD2. This CDR3 contains 15 residues. In germline, CDR1 is SGHRS, CDR2 YFSETQ. J gave up 8 bases and V 0 bases, and 6 bases lay outside the gene matches. The CDR3 loop is CASSLVSGSLDEQFF. CDR3 in DNA: TGCGCCAGCAGCTTGGTTAGCGGGAGTTTAGATGAGCAGTTCTTC.

Worth noting for this clone: This CDR3 is also generated by other DNA sequences in the sample. CDR3 sequence: CASSYSPGEGTGELFF. CDR3 coding DNA: TGTGCCAGCAGTTACTCTCCGGGTGAGGGCACCGGGGAGCTGTTTTTT. This chain uses TRBV6-5 with TRBJ2-2, with D perhaps TRBD2 (5 bases). The CDR3 contains 16 residues. The V gene lost 0 bases and the J gene lost 4 bases, with 12 bases spanning the gap. Per the germline V gene, CDR1 is MNHEY and CDR2 is SVGAGI.

The rearrangement joins TRBV10-2 to TRBJ2-5; D gene uncertain. The CDR3 consists of 13 residues. Trimming removed 3 bases from V and 4 bases from J, with 9 bases in between. Germline CDR1 reads WSHSY; CDR2 reads SAAADI. The CDR3, as DNA: TGCGCCAGCAGTGAAGGTGGACCAGAGACCCAGTACTTC. This gives the protein CASSEGGPETQYF.

V gene TRBV13 combines with J gene TRBJ2-7, with a tentative D call TRBD2 (5 bases). Germline lookup yields CDR1 PRHDT and CDR2 FYEKMQ (reference sequence). This CDR3 is built from 16 residues. V shed 5 bases and J shed 3 bases, with 20 bases lying between them. The DNA of the CDR3 is TGTGCCAGCAGCCCCTCCTCGGCGGGCCGACTCTACGAGCAGTACTTC. This translates into CASSPSSAGRLYEQYF.